Listed here are 30 T cell receptor beta chains from one sample, sequenced in a study of early T cells in non-severe SARS-CoV-2 infection. TCRdb re-derived calls from the 5' RACE reads in MiXCR, one entry per CDR3 protein. The table records roughly 45,000 distinct CDR3 sequences, about 4.1% of them present only once. Sequencing input: whole blood. These receptors were collected from an adult who was a healthcare worker with PCR-confirmed SARS-CoV-2 infection or an uninfected control (not recorded which).

This clonotype showed up many times. This chain connects TRBV29-1 to TRBJ1-2; 8 positions match TRBD1. Trimming took 7 bases from V and 7 from J; bases not matched to a gene: 11. CDR1 SQVTM and CDR2 ANQGSEA come from the germline V gene. The CDR3 runs 13 residues. CDR3 in amino acids: CSGQQGGESGYTF. CDR3 nucleotide sequence: TGCAGCGGTCAACAGGGGGGCGAAAGTGGCTACACCTTC.

This clonotype was seen ten or more times. The J gene is TRBJ2-7, the V gene TRBV5-5, with D unclear. The CDR3 loop spans 14 amino acids. In germline, CDR1 is SGHKS, CDR2 YYEKEE (reference sequence). V was trimmed by 0 bases and J by 0 bases, leaving 7 bases between them. The CDR3 here is CASSLAPGSYEQYF. For the CDR3, the DNA is TGTGCCAGCAGCTTGGCACCGGGCTCCTACGAGCAGTACTTC.

This clonotype was counted at least ten times. The chain employs TRBV28 and TRBJ2-7; D unclear. CDR1 and CDR2 (germline): MDHEN, SYDVKM. The length of the CDR3 is 13 residues. Deletions cut 3 bases from V and 2 bases from J, with 8 bases between. CDR3: CASSLRAPYEQYF. The DNA of the CDR3 is TGTGCCAGCAGTTTGAGAGCCCCCTACGAGCAGTACTTC.

Many counts were recorded for this clonotype. The chain uses TRBV19 and TRBJ2-2; D not certain. V was cut by 5 bases and J by 4 bases, with 5 bases left in between. The CDR3 contains 12 residues. Germline V gene data show CDR1 as LNHDA and CDR2 as SQIVND (reference sequence). CDR3: CASSGRTGELFF. CDR3 nucleotide sequence: TGTGCCAGTAGTGGGCGCACCGGGGAGCTGTTTTTT.

This clonotype was picked up many times. The chain combines TRBV29-1 with TRBJ1-1; TRBD1 agrees at 9 bases. The germline V gene has CDR1 SQVTM and CDR2 ANQGSEA. The CDR3 totals 14 residues. J lost 10 bases, V lost 6 bases, and 15 bases had no gene match. The CDR3 bases are TGCAGCGTCTTTGGGACAGGGCCCCTGCTAGGAGCTTTCTTT. Encoded protein: CSVFGTGPLLGAFF.

This clonotype was picked up many times. This sequence joins TRBV20-1 and TRBJ2-3; 7 nucleotides line up with TRBD2. V lost 0 bases to trimming and J lost 4 bases; unmatched junction nucleotides: 7. CDR1 and CDR2 from the germline V gene are DFQATT and SNEGSKA (reference sequence). The CDR3 is made up of 15 amino acids. The CDR3 bases are TGCAGTGCTAGAGATCTGGCTAGCGGCCCAGATACGCAGTATTTT. Residues: CSARDLASGPDTQYF.

This clonotype was counted many times. The rearrangement links TRBV11-2 to TRBJ2-7; no definite D call. The CDR3 has 13 amino acids. The germline CDR1 and CDR2 sequences are SGHAT and FQNNGV. Trimming took 6 bases from V and 6 from J, leaving 15 bases between them. The CDR3, as DNA: TGTGCCAGCAGGCGCACGGTTATCGGCGAGCAGTACTTC. It codes for CASRRTVIGEQYF.

This clonotype was recorded at least ten times. For the CDR3, the DNA is TGTGCCAGTACTGCTGCAGGGGCCGAGGAGACCCAGTACTTC. It encodes CASTAAGAEETQYF. This chain uses TRBV19 with TRBJ2-5; tentative D call: TRBD1 (6 bases). The CDR3 runs 14 residues. Trimming took 7 bases from V and 5 from J, leaving 17 bases between them. Germline CDR1 is LNHDA and CDR2 is SQIVND (reference sequence).

There are many counts of this clonotype. J is TRBJ2-3 and V is TRBV4-2; 13 nucleotides match TRBD2. J was trimmed by 4 bases and V by 2 bases; bases with no gene match: 6. Germline V gives CDR1 LGHNA, CDR2 YNFKEQ. The length of the CDR3 is 17 residues. The CDR3 DNA follows: TGTGCCAGCAGCCAATCCACTAGCGGGAGGGCGGCAGATACGCAGTATTTT. Its protein is CASSQSTSGRAADTQYF.

The table lists this clonotype with many counts. The chain joins TRBV6-6 to TRBJ2-3; 15 nucleotides match TRBD2. Germline trimming cut 5 bases from V and 2 bases from J; bases unmatched to any gene: 14. CDR3 length equals 20 residues. Looked up from germline, CDR1 is MNHNY and CDR2 is SVGAGI (reference sequence). The CDR3 nucleotides are TGTGCCAGCAGTCCTAGGCCGGGACTAGCGGGGGGCCGGACCACAGATACGCAGTATTTT. Residues: CASSPRPGLAGGRTTDTQYF.

This clonotype was found many times. This chain uses TRBV7-3 with TRBJ2-5; either TRBD1 or TRBD2 may supply D (5 bases each). Germline lookup yields CDR1 SGHTA and CDR2 FQGTGA. The CDR3 is made up of 15 amino acids. The V and J ends lost 5 bases and 5 bases respectively, with 18 bases between them. DNA of the CDR3: TGTGCCAGCAGCCAATCCGGGACCCCTGGGGAGACCCAGTACTTC. This translates into CASSQSGTPGETQYF.

This clonotype was detected only a few times. The chain combines TRBV7-2 with TRBJ1-2; D gene unclear. Trimming stripped 4 bases from V and 4 bases from J, with 16 bases between. Per the germline V gene, CDR1 is SGHTA and CDR2 is FQGNSA. The CDR3 sequence is 15 residues long. CDR3 in DNA: TGTGCCAGCAGCTCACGGACTGGGGAGGGCTATGGCTACACCTTC. Translating gives CASSSRTGEGYGYTF.

This clonotype was seen at least ten times. This chain connects TRBV20-1 to TRBJ2-7; no definite D call. V was clipped by 0 bases and J by 7 bases, with 10 bases between them. Germline V gene data show CDR1 as DFQATT and CDR2 as SNEGSKA (reference sequence). The CDR3 has 12 amino acids. The CDR3, as DNA: TGCAGTGCTAGAGAGTTAGGGCGGGAGCAGTACTTC. Residues: CSARELGREQYF.

In its sample, this clonotype was seen many times. The rearrangement joins TRBV10-3 to TRBJ1-1, with D possibly TRBD1 on 6 matching bases. The germline CDR1 and CDR2 sequences are ENHRY and SYGVKD. The CDR3 contains 12 residues. V lost 8 bases, J lost 1 base, and 8 bases lay in between. This CDR3 reads CAIGGRNTEAFF. The CDR3 nucleotides are TGTGCCATCGGGGGGCGGAACACTGAAGCTTTCTTT.

This clonotype was counted at least ten times. This rearrangement joins TRBV21-1 to TRBJ2-3; TRBD2, the D gene given by the table, was not confirmed from the DNA. TRBV21-1 is deemed a pseudogene. The CDR3 spans 17 residues. CDR3 bases: TGTGCCAGCAGCGATAGCGGGAGGCCCGGGGTTACCGATACGCAGTATTTT. Its translation is CASSDSGRPGVTDTQYF.

The chain has TRBV11-2 and TRBJ2-5; D is perhaps TRBD1 (6 bases). The CDR3 consists of 13 residues. In germline, CDR1 is SGHAT, CDR2 FQNNGV. The germline V and J ends were trimmed by 5 bases and 2 bases, with 9 bases remaining between them. CDR3 sequence: CASSPQGQETQYF. CDR3 bases: TGTGCCAGCAGCCCTCAGGGGCAAGAGACCCAGTACTTC.

Many counts were recorded for this clonotype. The CDR3 reads CASSLGVVLSGNTIYF. DNA for the CDR3: TGTGCCAGCAGCTTAGGCGTAGTTCTCTCTGGAAACACCATATATTTT. The V call is TRBV7-8, the J call TRBJ1-3; D is undetermined. The V and J ends lost 1 base and 0 bases respectively, with 10 bases between them. The CDR3 is 16 amino acids. Looked up from germline, CDR1 is SGHVS and CDR2 is FQNEAQ.

This clonotype was observed many times. The chain couples TRBV9 to TRBJ2-1; TRBD2 matches at 10 bases. Germline-derived CDR1 and CDR2 are SGDLS and YYNGEE. With V trimmed by 2 bases and J by 4 bases, 6 bases remained unmatched. The CDR3 has 16 residues. In nucleotides, the CDR3 is TGTGCCAGCAGCGTGGGTAGCGGGGGGTTTTACAATGAGCAGTTCTTC. Translation gives CASSVGSGGFYNEQFF.

V is TRBV18 and J is TRBJ2-3; 7 nucleotides align to TRBD2. Germline values: CDR1 KGHSH, CDR2 LQKENI. This CDR3 contains 14 residues. The junction had 6 bases not matched to a gene; V was cut back by 8 bases and J by 1 base. The chain's CDR3 is CASRREAGTDTQYF. In DNA, the CDR3 is TGTGCCAGCCGACGGGAGGCTGGCACAGATACGCAGTATTTT.

This clonotype was recorded at least ten times. This chain connects TRBV7-9 to TRBJ1-1; D is unclear. Germline V lookup: CDR1 SEHNR, CDR2 FQNEAQ (reference sequence). The length of the CDR3 is 15 residues. Deletions cut 5 bases from V and 0 bases from J, with 13 bases between. Written as DNA, the CDR3 is TGTGCCAGCAGCACGCTGTCCGTCATGAACACTGAAGCTTTCTTT. It yields the protein CASSTLSVMNTEAFF.

This clonotype was counted at least ten times. This rearrangement joins TRBV4-2 to TRBJ2-1; possible D gene TRBD2, 6 bases. The germline V and J ends were trimmed by 2 bases and 7 bases, with 12 bases remaining between them. The CDR3 consists of 14 residues. The germline V gene has CDR1 LGHNA and CDR2 YNFKEQ. CDR3 sequence (DNA): TGTGCCAGCAGCCAACTGGCGGGAACGAATGAGCAGTTCTTC. Translated, it gives CASSQLAGTNEQFF.

This clonotype was counted at least ten times. The J gene is TRBJ2-7, the V gene TRBV5-1; maybe TRBD1 (5 bases). Germline V gene lookup returns CDR1 SGHRS and CDR2 YFSETQ. V gave up 4 bases and J gave up 3 bases, with 8 bases separating them. The CDR3 is made up of 12 amino acids. The CDR3 protein is CASSPDSYEQYF. CDR3 sequence (DNA): TGCGCCAGCAGCCCTGACAGCTACGAGCAGTACTTC.

At least ten counts were recorded for this clonotype. The chain links TRBV29-1 to TRBJ1-1, with D uncertain. This CDR3 is 13 amino acids long. Germline V gene lookup returns CDR1 SQVTM and CDR2 ANQGSEA. V dropped 3 bases and J dropped 0 bases, with 8 bases sitting between them. CDR3 in DNA: TGCAGCGTTGATGCAGGAATGAACACTGAAGCTTTCTTT. Protein product: CSVDAGMNTEAFF.

Worth noting for this clonotype: One end of the junction varies from germline; a read error may be responsible. The CDR3, as DNA: TGTGCCAGCAGCCAAGCAGTCAATGGGAGGGAGCTGCTTTTT. Translating gives CASSQAVNGRELLF. The chain couples TRBV3-1 to TRBJ2-2, with TRBD2 identical over 7 bases. The CDR3 is 14 residues long. The germline V gene encodes CDR1 LGHDT and CDR2 YNNKEL (reference sequence).

This clonotype was counted at least ten times. V usage is TRBV12-3 or TRBV12-4 and J usage is TRBJ2-3; the match to TRBD1 covers 9 bases. This CDR3 has 19 residues. V lost 6 bases, J lost 0 bases, and 16 bases stayed unmatched. The CDR3 sequence is CASSVGTGGSLDSTDTQYF. In DNA, the CDR3 is TGTGCCAGCAGCGTGGGAACAGGGGGCTCCCTTGATAGCACAGATACGCAGTATTTT.

This clonotype was detected many times. The rearrangement links TRBV29-1 to TRBJ2-5; D possibly corresponds to TRBD2 (5 bases). Trimming cost V 6 bases and J 10 bases, with 12 bases left between them. The CDR3 runs to 10 residues. CDR1 is SQVTM and CDR2 is ANQGSEA in the germline V gene. DNA for the CDR3: TGCAGCGTCGCCACCGGGATCCAGTACTTC. Translating it yields CSVATGIQYF. Complete variable domain (other parts from reference TRBV29-1 and TRBJ2-5): SAVISQKPSRDICQRGTSLTIQCQVDSQVTMMFWYRQQPGQSLTLIATANQGSEATYESGFVIDKFPISRPNLTFSTLTVSNMSPEDSSIYLCSVATGIQYFGPGTRLLVL.

The chain joins TRBV5-8 to TRBJ1-4, with D perhaps matching TRBD1 (6 bases). Germline V gene data show CDR1 as SGHTS and CDR2 as YDEGEE. The CDR3 has 17 residues. V lost 0 bases, J lost 5 bases, and 17 bases lay in between. In DNA form, the CDR3 reads TGTGCCAGCAGCTTGGAGACAGGTTTGACCGGAAATGAAAAACTGTTTTTT. Encoded protein: CASSLETGLTGNEKLFF. Drawing the rest from reference TRBV5-8 and TRBJ1-4, the complete variable domain is EAGVTQSPTHLIKTRGQQATLRCSPISGHTSVYWYQQALGLGLQFLLWYDEGEERNRGNFPPRFSGRQFPNYSSELNVNALELEDSALYLCASSLETGLTGNEKLFFGSGTQLSVL.

There are many counts of this clonotype. V gene TRBV5-1 combines with J gene TRBJ1-1; D call uncertain. The germline V gene has CDR1 SGHRS and CDR2 YFSETQ. V shed 0 bases and J shed 7 bases, with 16 bases lying between them. The CDR3 contains 15 residues. CDR3 in DNA: TGCGCCAGCAGCTTGGAGGCCCCACCGACGGATGAAGCTTTCTTT. This translates into CASSLEAPPTDEAFF.

In its sample, this clonotype is medium-sized. This chain joins TRBV27 and TRBJ2-1, with 10 bases matching TRBD2. The trim removed 6 bases at V and 8 bases at J, leaving 16 bases unmatched. This CDR3 has 17 amino acids. Germline CDR1 MNHEY, CDR2 SMNVEV (reference sequence). The CDR3 reads CASRTAGGRIDIDEQFF. DNA for the CDR3: TGTGCCAGCAGAACAGCGGGGGGGCGAATAGATATTGATGAGCAGTTCTTC.

This clonotype was detected only a few times. The V call is TRBV6-5, the J call TRBJ2-7; 7 nucleotides align to TRBD2. Germline V CDR1 and CDR2: MNHEY, SVGAGI. This CDR3 comprises 15 residues. With 4 bases clipped from V and 0 bases from J, the junction kept 6 bases outside the gene matches. For the CDR3, the DNA is TGTGCCAGCAGTTCTACCGGGACTACCTCCTACGAGCAGTACTTC. It translates to CASSSTGTTSYEQYF.